This T cell receptor beta chain appears in the sequencing data of a study of Ad26.COV2.S vaccination and SARS-CoV-2 variants (dated by TCRdb to the early 2020s). For context, the study as a whole: Vaccine-arm donors were drawn from COV1001, a multicentre, randomized, double-blind, placebo-controlled phase I-IIa trial of Ad26.COV2.S in healthy adults. Ad26.COV2.S was administered intramuscularly at 5 x 10^10 or 1 x 10^11 viral particles, either as a single shot or as two shots given 56 days apart. TCRbeta repertoire sequencing was used to assess the specificity and breadth of SARS-CoV-2-reactive T cell receptors after Ad26.COV2.S vaccination. A total of approximately 30 samples were included in the TCR-sequenced set, comprising roughly 19 Ad26.COV2.S vaccine recipients, 5 placebo recipients and 8 SARS-CoV-2 convalescent individuals. Trial participants were randomized into five groups of five: low-dose or high-dose Ad26.COV2.S given once or twice, or placebo on both occasions. Throughout the experiments and outcome assessment, investigators stayed blinded to trial group allocation. Paper-wide results and their limitations: After vaccination, substantial breadth of spike-specific CD8+ and CD4+ T cell responses was reported. Vaccine and placebo recipients had comparable non-spike TCR breadth, which fits with the vaccine containing only spike. Higher spike-specific TCR breadth was observed in Ad26.COV2.S recipients than in placebo recipients (P = 0.0014). The authors noted that total T cell responses may have been underestimated by the TCR breadth and depth analyses. The study lacked the statistical power to compare responses across vaccine doses or regimens.

Notes on this clone: Its specific antigen is unknown. Base-call qualities are not available, and no considerably larger clone is one nucleotide away.

Interpreted using the paper, the treatment or condition label stands for: roughly 19 received Ad26.COV2.S at low or high dose, single or two shots; roughly 5 received placebo; per-sample allocation not given. Repertoires of vaccine and placebo recipients were sequenced from samples collected on day 63 after the first injection. In Cohort 1b, 25 adults aged 18-55 years were enrolled at a single site in Boston, USA, between 29 July and 7 August 2020. Ad26.COV2.S was a replication-incompetent adenovirus type 26 vector that expressed a prefusion-stabilized SARS-CoV-2 spike protein derived from the original Wuhan strain. TCRbeta CDR3 regions were sequenced with the immunoSEQ Assay. After extraction, genomic DNA underwent amplification by bias-controlled multiplex PCR, followed by high-throughput sequencing. For the original study's pipeline: Collapsing and filtering of sequences were performed to quantify the absolute abundance of each unique TCRbeta CDR3 region. T cell fraction was estimated by normalization of TCRbeta template counts to usable DNA, with usable DNA being measured through amplification of reference genes present in all nucleated cells. Repertoire TCRs were annotated as SARS-CoV-2-specific by exact matching of V gene, CDR3 amino acid sequence and J gene to a known reactive TCR set. The reference SARS-CoV-2 TCR set was derived from MIRA and filtered for enrichment in COVID-19-positive ImmuneCODE repertoires, a step that removed public or cross-reactive TCRs. Drawing on the MIRA antigens, annotated TCRs were analysed further at the level of specific ORF or position within ORF. Depth was the summed frequency of annotated unique rearrangements, while breadth was defined as annotated unique rearrangements over total unique productive rearrangements. Two-sided Wilcoxon rank-sum tests were used to compare TCR breadth between groups. In TCRdb, the immuneACCESS table is reduced to in-frame sequences with V and J assigned. These tables do not hold every clone; where another copy was compared, an unresolved V gene accounts for under half, and the others remain unexplained. Clone size and the V and J calls come from that table; the DNA yielded D and trimming. The table for this sample lists about 350,000 clones; roughly nine tenths of them were counted only once. The ten largest clones add up to around 6.4% of the sample.

From the cysteine through the phenylalanine, the CDR3 covers 17 amino acids. The retained sequence is limited to the CDR3, 51 bases, with the frame set at the first base. V ends up 3 bases short and J 2 bases short, with an unmatched junction base count of 13. CDR1 and CDR2, looked up from the germline V gene, are KGHSH and LQKENI. The chain couples TRBV18 to TRBJ2-7; TRBD1 agrees with 7 junctional bases. The receptor's source is a person aged 18 to 59 who received the Ad26.COV2.S COVID-19 vaccine or a placebo. The sample here was peripheral blood, taken in a trial of Ad26.COV2.S vaccine versus placebo. The CDR3 loop reads CASSPWAKTGLTYEQYF. The nucleotide sequence reads as follows: TGTGCCAGCTCACCCTGGGCTAAGACAGGGTTGACCTACGAGCAGTACTTC.